These 7 T cell receptor beta chains share one sample of origin, sequenced in a study of radiotherapy plus CTLA-4 blockade in lung cancer. Assay used: immunoSEQ multiplex PCR; TCRdb lists only in-frame clones, some missing. Found here are 80,000 to 100,000 clones, about four fifths of them singletons; the top ten hold 2.5% to 3%. The specimen was peripheral blood, collected from a patient treated with radiotherapy plus ipilimumab. Source of these receptors: a human donor with non-small cell lung cancer who had a partial response to radiotherapy plus ipilimumab. Some clones in this sample may be carry-over from other donors' samples.

This sequence joins TRBV5-1 and TRBJ1-3; D not resolved. The CDR3 loop spans 15 amino acids. V was trimmed by 1 base and J by 0 bases, leaving 8 bases between them. CDR1 SGHRS and CDR2 YFSETQ come from the germline V gene. As DNA, the CDR3 is TGCGCCAGCAGCTTGTGGTCAGGCTCTGGAAACACCATATATTTT. Encoded protein: CASSLWSGSGNTIYF.

This clone was recorded once. DNA for the CDR3: TGTGCCAGCAGAACCGGACAGGGCTCTAACTATGGCTACACCTTC. This encodes CASRTGQGSNYGYTF. This sequence joins TRBV28 and TRBJ1-2; the match to TRBD1 covers 8 bases. Germline CDR1 MDHEN, CDR2 SYDVKM. The CDR3 contains 15 residues. V dropped 6 bases and J dropped 0; count of bases not matched to a gene: 6.

The V and J genes are TRBV4-2 and TRBJ1-2, with D tentatively TRBD1 (5 bases). The germline gives CDR1 LGHNA, CDR2 YNFKEQ. The CDR3 extends over 17 amino acids. V was shortened by 0 bases and J by 2 bases, with 16 bases between the two germline ends. CDR3 DNA sequence: TGTGCCAGCAGCCAAGATATCGGTCGTCCAGGGAACTATGGCTACACCTTC. It specifies CASSQDIGRPGNYGYTF.

The rearrangement uses TRBV6-5 and TRBJ1-6; TRBD1 might be the D (6 bases). The V gene lost 4 bases and the J gene lost 7 bases, with 8 bases spanning the gap. Germline V lookup: CDR1 MNHEY, CDR2 SVGAGI. The CDR3 length is 13 residues. CDR3 sequence (DNA): TGTGCCAGCAGTTGGGGGGGCAATTCACCCCTCCACTTT. It translates to CASSWGGNSPLHF.

CDR3 amino acids: CASSSTIDEQFF. CDR3 bases: TGTGCCAGCAGTTCAACTATTGATGAGCAGTTCTTC. This sequence joins TRBV27 and TRBJ2-1; D is uncertain. The germline CDR1 and CDR2 sequences are MNHEY and SMNVEV (reference sequence). V was shortened by 4 bases and J by 8 bases, with 9 bases between the two germline ends. The CDR3 runs to 12 residues.

The chain links TRBV18 to TRBJ2-1; D may be TRBD1 (5 bases). The ends were cut back, 1 base at V and 6 bases at J, with 7 bases in the middle. Germline V lookup: CDR1 KGHSH, CDR2 LQKENI. The CDR3 spans 13 residues. This CDR3 reads CASSPQGPNEQFF. The CDR3 nucleotides are TGTGCCAGCTCACCACAGGGGCCCAATGAGCAGTTCTTC. The full variable domain, its missing parts supplied by reference TRBV18 and TRBJ2-1, is NAGVMQNPRHLVRRRGQEARLRCSPMKGHSHVYWYRQLPEEGLKFMVYLQKENIIDESGMPKERFSAEFPKEGPSILRIQQVVRGDSAAYFCASSPQGPNEQFFGPGTRLTVL.

The J gene is TRBJ2-7, the V gene TRBV28; D is unclear. Trimming took 5 bases from V and 5 from J, leaving 4 bases between them. CDR1 is MDHEN, CDR2 SYDVKM, per germline. This CDR3 is built from 10 residues. CDR3 protein: CASSGNEQYF. DNA of the CDR3: TGTGCCAGCAGTGGCAACGAGCAGTACTTC.